A single TCR beta chain is shown here with its context. The antigen is unknown. This may come from a read error, since a much larger clone is one base off. Germline CDR1 MDHEN, CDR2 SYDVKM. The CDR3 covers 12 residues. These data are taken from a study of human T cells and chemical hapten exposure. Study-wide context: While the approximately 22-week study was under way, patients received diphenylcyclopropenone on the scalp every week. Per-sample TCR yields varied mainly from small pooled library volume differences. General study findings and limits: Controls formed significantly fewer large CDR3 similarity clusters than expanded TCRs did.

Time point reported: patch test 2, 6 weeks after DPC sensitization. This sample's treatment: therapeutic diphenylcyclopropenone sensitization with weekly scalp DPC. Total RNA was isolated from whole blood that had not been fractionated. TCRdb reprocessed the RACE reads with MiXCR, giving one entry per CDR3 protein. Of over 130,000 distinct CDR3 sequences listed, 10% to 15% are singletons. The TCR originated in a woman aged 45-59 years with alopecia areata. Some clones in this sample may be carry-over from other donors' samples. The chain employs TRBV28 and TRBJ1-2; tentatively, D is TRBD1 (5 bases). The material sequenced was whole blood, taken in connection with sensitization to the hapten diphenylcyclopropenone (DPC). The CDR3 bases are TGTGCCAGCGGTTTAGGGGCTCGACAGACATTCTTC. Residues: CASGLGARQTFF.